The next 11 T cell receptor beta chains were all read from a single sample in a study of regulatory T cells in long-lasting Graves disease (dated by TCRdb to about 2021). Explained via the paper, the time point label denotes: newly diagnosed GD, antithyroid drugs for less than 3 months. RNA was extracted from PBMCs in TRIzol for both TCR sequencing and RNA sequencing. The library relied on multiplex PCR. TCRdb lists the instrument as Illumina HiSeq 4000. iRepertoire HTBI primers and Arm-PCR amplification of CDR3 regions were used to construct TCR beta libraries. The public reads were reprocessed in TCRdb via fastp at Q25 and MiXCR, keeping in-frame beta chains. Rows with a matching CDR3 protein are joined into one entry that keeps the most common DNA and genes. The sample has 580,000 or so distinct CDR3 sequences on record, 16% of them singletons. The ten largest clones add up to approximately 12% of the sample.

This same sample was also part of a study on T cells in Graves' hyperthyroidism and ophthalmopathy.

The sequences come from peripheral blood mononuclear cells (PBMCs), collected at new diagnosis, from a patient treated with antithyroid drugs. The receptors were gathered from a man between 18 and 35 years old with Graves disease. Donor details come from another sample of the same person, matched by shared clones.

Many counts were recorded for this clonotype. This chain connects TRBV9 to TRBJ2-7; D unclear. Trimming shortened V by 4 bases and J by 4 bases, and 9 bases separated the two germline ends. CDR3 size: 12 residues. Germline lookup yields CDR1 SGDLS and CDR2 YYNGEE. For the CDR3, the DNA is TGTGCCAGCAGCCCCAATCGGTACGAGCAGTACTTC. It encodes CASSPNRYEQYF.

The sample holds many counts of this clonotype. The chain is built from TRBV30 and TRBJ1-1, with a weak D call TRBD1 (5 bases). The CDR3 spans 14 residues. Germline assignment: CDR1 GTSNPN and CDR2 SVGIG (reference sequence). Trimming left V 1 base short and J 3 bases short, with 12 bases between. The chain's CDR3 is CAWSGGDWYTEAFF. The CDR3 region has the DNA TGTGCCTGGAGTGGAGGGGATTGGTACACTGAAGCTTTCTTT.

The V and J genes are TRBV20-1 and TRBJ2-3; TRBD2 agrees at 11 bases. Germline assignment: CDR1 DFQATT and CDR2 SNEGSKA (reference sequence). CDR3 length equals 15 residues. Trimming removed 5 bases from V and 5 bases from J; junction bases left unmatched: 9. In nucleotides, the CDR3 is TGCAGTGCTCTGGGACTAGCGGCGTCGAAAGATACGCAGTATTTT. Translated, it gives CSALGLAASKDTQYF.

This clonotype was detected many times. V is TRBV18 and J is TRBJ2-5; 12 nucleotides line up with TRBD2. The germline CDR1 and CDR2 sequences are KGHSH and LQKENI. Trimming cost V 6 bases and J 5 bases; bases outside gene matches: 7. CDR3 length: 15 amino acids. The CDR3 DNA sequence: TGTGCCAGCTCCCCAGGACTAGCGGGACGGGAGACCCAGTACTTC. Translated: CASSPGLAGRETQYF.

The table lists this clonotype with many counts. The chain links TRBV7-2 to TRBJ1-1; 9 bases line up with TRBD1. Germline CDR1 and CDR2: SGHTA and FQGNSA. V gave up 5 bases and J gave up 7 bases; unmatched junction bases: 14. This CDR3 is built from 16 residues. The CDR3 is CASSPRGGQGPYEAFF. DNA of the CDR3: TGTGCCAGCAGCCCCCGGGGGGGACAGGGCCCTTATGAAGCTTTCTTT.

The chain employs TRBV29-1 and TRBJ1-1, with a possible D match to TRBD1 (5 bases). V gave up 2 bases and J gave up 5 bases, with 12 bases separating them. The CDR3 consists of 13 residues. Per germline, CDR1 SQVTM and CDR2 ANQGSEA. The CDR3 nucleotides are TGCAGCGTTGAAAGTCAGGGAGGGACTGAAGCTTTCTTT. This encodes CSVESQGGTEAFF.

This clonotype was detected ten times or more. The J gene is TRBJ2-3, the V gene TRBV11-2; 8 bases are shared with TRBD1. CDR3 length equals 17 residues. The ends lost 4 bases at V and 3 bases at J; junction bases unmatched: 12. Per the germline V gene, CDR1 is SGHAT and CDR2 is FQNNGV. The CDR3 DNA reads TGTGCCAGCAGCTCCCCTGCCGGACAGGGACGGACAGATACGCAGTATTTT. It yields the protein CASSSPAGQGRTDTQYF.

This clonotype turned up a few times. The rearrangement uses TRBV28 and TRBJ1-3; unclear D gene. Deletions cut 7 bases from V and 0 bases from J, with 13 bases between. CDR3 length: 15 amino acids. Germline CDR1 reads MDHEN; CDR2 reads SYDVKM. This CDR3 reads CASTGSSLSGNTIYF. The CDR3 DNA is TGTGCCAGCACGGGGTCCAGCCTCTCTGGAAACACCATATATTTT.

The chain couples TRBV20-1 to TRBJ2-3; the match to TRBD2 covers 7 bases. The CDR3 extends over 17 amino acids. From germline, CDR1 is DFQATT and CDR2 SNEGSKA (reference sequence). The V gene end was trimmed by 1 base and the J gene end by 5 bases; junction bases not matched to a gene: 15. This CDR3 is CSARAVGREGLKDTQYF. The CDR3 coding sequence is TGCAGTGCTAGAGCCGTGGGGAGGGAGGGCCTAAAAGATACGCAGTATTTT.

This clonotype was counted ten times or more. The rearrangement links TRBV12-3 or TRBV12-4 to TRBJ2-5, with 9 nucleotides matching TRBD1. V dropped 5 bases and J dropped 5; count of bases not matched to a gene: 9. The length of the CDR3 is 15 residues. This chain's CDR3 is CASSPGTGWSETQYF. The CDR3 nucleotides read TGTGCCAGCAGTCCCGGGACAGGGTGGTCTGAGACCCAGTACTTC.

This clonotype was counted many times. This sequence joins TRBV20-1 and TRBJ2-5, with 7 positions matching TRBD1. With V trimmed by 1 base and J by 1 base, 6 bases remained unmatched. The CDR3 is 15 residues long. Germline CDR1 DFQATT, CDR2 SNEGSKA (reference sequence). In DNA form, the CDR3 reads TGCAGTGCTAGAGTTGGGGACAGCCCCCAAGAGACCCAGTACTTC. Its translation is CSARVGDSPQETQYF.